Each of the 15 T cell receptor beta chains below was sequenced from the same sample in a study of T cell responses to AZD1222 COVID-19 vaccine (dated by TCRdb to about 2021). The method behind the library was the immunoSEQ multiplex PCR assay. The source is immuneACCESS, and TCRdb retained only in-frame sequences with V and J called. Part of the clones is not carried over; for the studies checked, unresolved V genes explain less than half of this, and the remainder is unexplained. The sample records 75,000 to 90,000 clones, 90% of which are singletons. The leading ten clones occupy about 5.2% of the sample. The time point label of this sample denotes: baseline before first vaccination. The sample was peripheral blood, taken on day 0 of AZD1222 vaccination. All receptors come from an adult in good health.

Note on this clone: Other DNA sequences in this specimen translate into the identical CDR3. V gene TRBV3-1 (or the pseudogene TRBV3-2) combines with J gene TRBJ2-7; unclear D gene. The CDR3 length is 12 residues. The germline CDR1 and CDR2 sequences are LGHDT and YNNKEL (reference sequence). The V end was cut by 1 base, the J end by 4 bases, with 5 bases between. As DNA, the CDR3 is TGTGCCAGCAGCCAAGGGGGTTACGAGCAGTACTTC. The encoded protein is CASSQGGYEQYF.

The chain combines TRBV13 with TRBJ1-1; tentative D call: TRBD1 (5 bases). The germline V gene encodes CDR1 PRHDT and CDR2 FYEKMQ (reference sequence). CDR3 length: 12 residues. Trimming cost V 4 bases and J 8 bases, with 11 bases left between them. The CDR3 here is CASSWDRGEAFF. CDR3 DNA sequence: TGTGCCAGCAGCTGGGACCGGGGCGAAGCTTTCTTT.

In this sample, this clone turned up once. V and J are TRBV5-8 and TRBJ2-2, with D perhaps TRBD1 (5 bases). The CDR3 sequence is 14 residues long. The ends were cut back, 0 bases at V and 4 bases at J, with 7 bases in the middle. CDR1 is SGHTS and CDR2 is YDEGEE in the germline V gene. CDR3 in DNA: TGTGCCAGCAGCTTGGACAGGCCCACCGGGGAGCTGTTTTTT. This codes for CASSLDRPTGELFF.

The chain carries TRBV7-2 and TRBJ2-4; possible D gene TRBD2, 7 bases. Germline V lookup: CDR1 SGHTA, CDR2 FQGNSA. This CDR3 spans 16 amino acids. The V end lost 5 bases, the J end lost 2 bases, and 16 bases lay between the germline ends. CDR3 DNA: TGTGCCAGCAGCGCCGGAGGGGGGGGCCCCAAAAACATTCAGTACTTC. It translates to CASSAGGGGPKNIQYF.

This rearrangement joins TRBV12-3 or TRBV12-4 to TRBJ1-2; weak D call: TRBD1 (6 bases). The CDR3 extends over 13 amino acids. Trimming removed 7 bases at V and 3 bases at J, with 12 bases between. CDR3 in amino acids: CASKAGADYGYTF. The CDR3 DNA is TGTGCCAGCAAGGCAGGGGCTGACTATGGCTACACCTTC.

The chain joins TRBV5-1 to TRBJ2-5; 7 nucleotides align to TRBD2. The CDR3 is 13 amino acids. Germline V lookup: CDR1 SGHRS, CDR2 YFSETQ. V lost 0 bases and J lost 7; bases outside the gene matches: 3. CDR3 nucleotide sequence: TGCGCCAGCAGCTTGGGCGGGGAGGGGACCCAGTACTTC. Translated: CASSLGGEGTQYF.

This clone has a single count. The gene calls are TRBV19 and TRBJ2-1; 9 bases fit TRBD1. The CDR3 runs 15 residues. V shed 6 bases, J shed 3 bases, and the junction held 6 bases outside the gene matches. Germline V CDR1 and CDR2: LNHDA, SQIVND (reference sequence). CDR3 DNA: TGTGCCAGTAGCCGCCCGGGACAGGGCTACAATGAGCAGTTCTTC. Translation: CASSRPGQGYNEQFF.

The chain recombines TRBV4-3 with TRBJ2-5, with D possibly matching TRBD2 (5 bases). The CDR3 has 13 amino acids. The germline gives CDR1 LGHNA, CDR2 YSLEER. The CDR3 DNA reads TGCGCTAGCGCCACAGATCAAGGGGAGACCCAGTACTTC. It codes for CASATDQGETQYF.

This clone appeared a few times. V is TRBV2 and J is TRBJ1-6, with D tentatively TRBD1 (5 bases). V was shortened by 3 bases and J by 6 bases, with 12 bases between the two germline ends. Germline V gives CDR1 SNHLY, CDR2 FYNNEI. The length of the CDR3 is 15 residues. CDR3: CASSESSGSNSPLHF. CDR3 DNA: TGTGCCAGCAGTGAGTCATCAGGGAGTAATTCACCCCTCCACTTT.

The chain links TRBV28 to TRBJ1-4; D is perhaps TRBD1 (6 bases). Trimming left V 3 bases short and J 4 bases short, with 12 bases between. CDR1 and CDR2 (germline): MDHEN, SYDVKM. This CDR3 has 15 amino acids. The CDR3 region is CASSFSGQLNEKLFF. The CDR3 DNA sequence: TGTGCCAGCAGTTTCTCCGGACAGCTTAATGAAAAACTGTTTTTT.

CDR3 sequence: CASSIRTELATSNEKLFF. The CDR3 DNA sequence: TGTGCCAGCAGCATACGGACAGAGTTAGCAACATCTAATGAAAAACTGTTTTTT. V and J are TRBV11-3 and TRBJ1-4; a possible D gene is TRBD1 (6 bases). Trimming removed 5 bases at V and 3 bases at J, with 22 bases between. CDR1 and CDR2 from the germline V gene are SGHNT and YENEEA. The CDR3 covers 18 residues.

The gene calls are TRBV28 and TRBJ1-3; perhaps TRBD1 as D (5 bases). From germline, CDR1 is MDHEN and CDR2 SYDVKM. The CDR3 consists of 15 residues. Trimming took 2 bases from V and 5 from J, leaving 13 bases between them. The CDR3, as DNA: TGTGCCAGCAGTTTAGGCGGGGCTATCCGAAACACCATATATTTT. This encodes CASSLGGAIRNTIYF.

This chain uses TRBV28 with TRBJ1-5, with D unclear. The germline V gene encodes CDR1 MDHEN and CDR2 SYDVKM. This CDR3 spans 14 amino acids. With 2 bases removed from V and 6 bases from J, the gap between germline ends came to 11 bases. The CDR3, as DNA: TGTGCCAGCAGTTTAAGGCAGTTAATTCAGCCCCAGCATTTT. This codes for CASSLRQLIQPQHF.

This chain connects TRBV6-4 to TRBJ2-2; D is tentatively TRBD1 or TRBD2 (6 bases each). CDR3 length: 14 amino acids. Trimming left V 6 bases short and J 4 bases short, with 12 bases between. Germline CDR1 MRHNA, CDR2 SNTAGT. CDR3 sequence reads: CASREQGGTGELFF. CDR3 DNA sequence: TGTGCCAGCAGAGAACAGGGAGGCACCGGGGAGCTGTTTTTT.

The rearrangement joins TRBV6-6 to TRBJ1-1, with D tentatively TRBD1 (6 bases). CDR3 length: 14 amino acids. Trimming pared 6 bases from V and 6 bases from J, leaving 17 bases between. CDR1 is MNHNY and CDR2 is SVGAGI in the germline V gene (reference sequence). The CDR3 sequence: CASRINTGPSEAFF. The CDR3 DNA sequence: TGTGCCAGCAGGATAAACACAGGGCCCTCTGAAGCTTTCTTT.